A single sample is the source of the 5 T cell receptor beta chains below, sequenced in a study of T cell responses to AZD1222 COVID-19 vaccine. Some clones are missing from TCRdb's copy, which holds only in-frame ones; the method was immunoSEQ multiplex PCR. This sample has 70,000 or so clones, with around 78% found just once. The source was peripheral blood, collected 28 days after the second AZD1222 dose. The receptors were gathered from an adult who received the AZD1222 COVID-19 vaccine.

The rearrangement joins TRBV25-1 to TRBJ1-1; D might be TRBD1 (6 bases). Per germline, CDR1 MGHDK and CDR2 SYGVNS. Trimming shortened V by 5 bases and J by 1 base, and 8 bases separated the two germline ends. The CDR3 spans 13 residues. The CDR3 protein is CASSRGGNTEAFF. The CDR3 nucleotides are TGTGCCAGCAGTAGAGGGGGGAACACTGAAGCTTTCTTT.

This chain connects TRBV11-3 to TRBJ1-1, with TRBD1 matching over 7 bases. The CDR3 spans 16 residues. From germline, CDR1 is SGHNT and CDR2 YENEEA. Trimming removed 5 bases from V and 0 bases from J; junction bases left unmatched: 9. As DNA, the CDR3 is TGTGCCAGCAGCCCCCGGGGAGGGGGCTTGAACACTGAAGCTTTCTTT. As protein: CASSPRGGGLNTEAFF.

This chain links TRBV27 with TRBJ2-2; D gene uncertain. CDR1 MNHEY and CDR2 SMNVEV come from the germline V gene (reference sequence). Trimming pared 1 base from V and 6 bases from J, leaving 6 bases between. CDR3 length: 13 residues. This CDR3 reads CASSLYRAGELFF. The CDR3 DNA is TGTGCCAGCAGTTTATACCGGGCCGGGGAGCTGTTTTTT.

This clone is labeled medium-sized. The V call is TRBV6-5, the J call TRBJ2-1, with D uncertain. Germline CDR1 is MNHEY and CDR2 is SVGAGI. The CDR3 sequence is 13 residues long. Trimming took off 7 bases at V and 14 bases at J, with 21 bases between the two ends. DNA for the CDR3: TGTGCCAGCACCCCTTCGTCGCAACTTGGGGAGTTCTTC. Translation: CASTPSSQLGEFF.

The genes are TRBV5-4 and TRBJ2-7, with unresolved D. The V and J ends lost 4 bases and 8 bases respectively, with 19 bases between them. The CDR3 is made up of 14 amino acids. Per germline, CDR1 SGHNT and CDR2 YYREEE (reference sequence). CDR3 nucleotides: TGTGCCAGCAGCGACCCGGCCAATCGGCTAAAGCAGTACTTC. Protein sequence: CASSDPANRLKQYF.